This T cell receptor beta chain was observed in a study of blood T cell repertoires in COVID-19. Study at large: Sites across the United States, Italy and Spain contributed samples from acute and convalescent COVID-19. The analysed material was cDNA or gDNA that came from T cells, B-cell-depleted T cells, or PBMCs.

The authors' processing: Cell counts per sample came from amplifying reference gene primers. Assay: immunoSEQ multiplex PCR; the TCRdb copy retains only in-frame clones and omits some. V and J calls and clone size follow that table, whereas D and trimming were derived from the DNA. The table lists under 200,000 clones, 83% of them singletons, with 1.5% to 1.9% in the top ten. Germline V gene lookup returns CDR1 SGHTA and CDR2 FQGNSA. The V gene end was trimmed by 5 bases and the J gene end by 3 bases; junction bases not matched to a gene: 7. The CDR3 extends over 14 amino acids. The V and J genes are TRBV7-2 and TRBJ2-7, with 7 positions matching TRBD1. Specimen: peripheral blood. The receptor comes from a human donor in a cohort sampled during active COVID-19. The CDR3 DNA is TGTGCCAGCAGCACAGACAGGGCCTACTACGAGCAGTACTTC. Protein sequence: CASSTDRAYYEQYF.